The T cell receptor (beta chain) under discussion was sequenced for a study of T-cell reconstitution after alpha-beta-depleted transplantation in children. The authors prepared the TCRbeta library with unique molecular identifiers. One entry per CDR3 protein results from TCRdb running MiXCR on the PCR reads. The sample carries tens of thousands of distinct CDR3 sequences, 15% to 20% recorded once. Many counts were recorded for this clonotype. Its specificity is not known. Broader study findings: For some patients, TCRbeta diversity was high at day 60 because of recipient T cells and thymic progenitors that survived. T-cell numbers and diversity, one year after transplant, stemmed largely from T cells that were newly produced. Reports say that about two months after transplant, the alpha-beta T cells came out of several hundred graft clones that had expanded.

This receptor was taken from a male patient aged 2 to 10 who had a stem cell transplant for acute lymphoblastic leukemia, so the T cells may come from the graft donor. The source was PBMCs, mostly from graft donor cells, collected 360 days after TCRalphabeta/CD19-depleted stem cell transplant.

The CDR3 DNA is TGTGCCAGCTCACCCGCGGATACGCAGTATTTT. Protein product: CASSPADTQYF. This rearrangement joins TRBV18 to TRBJ2-3, with no clear D. This CDR3 comprises 11 residues. V was shortened by 3 bases and J by 6 bases, with 4 bases between the two germline ends. CDR1 is KGHSH and CDR2 is LQKENI in the germline V gene.